This entry lists 9 T cell receptor beta chains sequenced from one sample in a study of cytomegalovirus exposure and HLA in healthy donors. Primers: 60 Vbeta forward and 13 Jbeta reverse. Some clones are missing from TCRdb's copy, which holds only in-frame ones; the method was immunoSEQ multiplex PCR. The sample has about 94,000 clones, just under 80% seen once. The sequenced sample consisted of PBMCs. Every receptor here comes from a middle-aged woman in good health and CMV-seronegative.

The CDR3 is CASSSPRGVGGTDTQYF. CDR3 bases: TGTGCCAGCAGTTCTCCACGGGGGGTGGGGGGCACAGATACGCAGTATTTT. This rearrangement joins TRBV28 to TRBJ2-3; 7 bases fit TRBD2. V lost 4 bases and J lost 1; bases outside the gene matches: 11. Looked up from germline, CDR1 is MDHEN and CDR2 is SYDVKM. This CDR3 is 17 amino acids long.

With respect to this clone: At one of its ends the junction is not consistent with the germline gene, which may arise from a read error. The rearrangement links TRBV30 to TRBJ1-5, with D perhaps matching TRBD1 (6 bases). The germline gives CDR1 GTSNPN, CDR2 SVGIG (reference sequence). The CDR3 has 13 residues. In nucleotides, the CDR3 is TGTGCCTGGAGTAGGGGGTTAGGTCAGCCCCAGAATTTT. This sequence encodes CAWSRGLGQPQNF.

The V call is TRBV28, the J call TRBJ1-5; TRBD1 aligns across 10 bases. CDR1 and CDR2 from the germline V gene are MDHEN and SYDVKM. The ends lost 2 bases at V and 6 bases at J; junction bases unmatched: 7. This CDR3 is built from 16 residues. CDR3 loop: CASSLAGTGVFQPQHF. The CDR3 nucleotides read TGTGCCAGCAGTTTAGCTGGGACAGGGGTGTTTCAGCCCCAGCATTTT.

This clone was seen a handful of times. This same CDR3 is encoded by further DNA sequences in the sample. V and J are TRBV5-1 and TRBJ1-1; the D is unclear. This CDR3 contains 14 residues. CDR1 SGHRS and CDR2 YFSETQ come from the germline V gene. The V gene lost 0 bases and the J gene lost 2 bases, with 8 bases spanning the gap. The chain's CDR3 is CASSLEAGNTEAFF. The CDR3 DNA follows: TGCGCCAGCAGCTTGGAGGCAGGTAACACTGAAGCTTTCTTT.

This chain joins TRBV6-6 and TRBJ1-5, with 11 bases aligning to TRBD1. V lost 5 bases to trimming and J lost 3 bases; unmatched junction nucleotides: 6. This CDR3 region has 16 residues. CDR1 and CDR2 from the germline V gene are MNHNY and SVGAGI (reference sequence). The CDR3 loop reads CASSPGTGGSNQPQHF. DNA of the CDR3: TGTGCCAGCAGTCCCGGGACAGGGGGTTCCAATCAGCCCCAGCATTTT.

The V call is TRBV7-6, the J call TRBJ1-5, with TRBD1 matching over 8 bases. Trimming cost V 10 bases and J 3 bases; bases outside gene matches: 11. CDR1 SGHVS and CDR2 FNYEAQ come from the germline V gene. The CDR3 sequence is 15 residues long. The CDR3 spells CAIPGGARINQPQHF. The CDR3, as DNA: TGTGCCATCCCAGGGGGCGCGAGAATCAATCAGCCCCAGCATTTT. Full variable domain (outside the CDR3, taken from reference TRBV7-6 and TRBJ1-5): GAGVSQSPRYKVTKRGQDVALRCDPISGHVSLYWYRQALGQGPEFLTYFNYEAQQDKSGLPNDRFSAERPEGSISTLTIQRTEQRDSAMYRCAIPGGARINQPQHFGDGTRLSIL.

The sample holds a few counts of this clone. This chain links TRBV4-2 with TRBJ1-1; D is perhaps TRBD1 (6 bases). The germline V gene encodes CDR1 LGHNA and CDR2 YNFKEQ. This CDR3 has 15 residues. V was cut by 0 bases and J by 6 bases, with 14 bases left in between. The CDR3 reads CASSQDWAGGPEAFF. CDR3 sequence (DNA): TGTGCCAGCAGCCAAGATTGGGCGGGGGGCCCTGAAGCTTTCTTT.

This chain uses TRBV5-6 with TRBJ1-1, with 7 bases that match TRBD1. With V trimmed by 0 bases and J by 1 base, 3 bases remained unmatched. CDR3 size: 15 residues. CDR1 is SGHDT, CDR2 YYEEEE, per germline. The CDR3 DNA reads as TGTGCCAGCAGCTTGGAGGGGGCGGGGAACACTGAAGCTTTCTTT. Translation: CASSLEGAGNTEAFF.

The chain uses TRBV7-3 and TRBJ1-6, with D possibly TRBD1 on 5 matching bases. V lost 5 bases and J lost 0, with 11 bases in between. Per germline, CDR1 SGHTA and CDR2 FQGTGA. This CDR3 region has 16 residues. CDR3 nucleotides: TGTGCCAGCAGCGTTCAGGGAAGCTCCTATAATTCACCCCTCCACTTT. The encoded protein is CASSVQGSSYNSPLHF. Filled out from reference TRBV7-3 and TRBJ1-6, the complete variable domain reads GAGVSQTPSNKVTEKGKYVELRCDPISGHTALYWYRQSLGQGPEFLIYFQGTGAADDSGLPNDRFFAVRPEGSVSTLKIQRTERGDSAVYLCASSVQGSSYNSPLHFGNGTRLTVT.